The 19 T cell receptor beta chains listed next were all sequenced from one sample in a study of T cells in Graves' hyperthyroidism and ophthalmopathy. Amplification targeted TCR beta CDR3 regions from RNA transcripts. The study used the HTBI primer set for a first-round RT-PCR of the TCR CDR3. TCRdb independently ran MiXCR on the multiplex PCR reads; one entry per CDR3 protein. The table includes 350,000 to 400,000 distinct CDR3 sequences, about 18% detected once. The sequencing input was blood. These receptor sequences come from a woman aged 18-29 years with Graves' hyperthyroidism.

This clonotype was recorded at least ten times. The chain links TRBV12-3 or TRBV12-4 to TRBJ1-5; D is unresolved. The CDR3 runs to 15 residues. Between the trimmed V and J ends, which lost 8 bases and 0 bases, there was a span of 14 bases. The CDR3 is CASSSEAYSNQPQHF. CDR3 bases: TGTGCCAGCTCGTCGGAGGCCTATAGCAATCAGCCCCAGCATTTT.

The table lists this clonotype with many counts. The chain joins TRBV12-3 or TRBV12-4 to TRBJ1-1, with D possibly TRBD1 on 5 matching bases. This CDR3 has 13 amino acids. Trimming pared 6 bases from V and 6 bases from J, leaving 14 bases between. This chain's CDR3 is CASSPVWGAEAFF. For the CDR3, the DNA is TGTGCCAGCAGCCCCGTGTGGGGCGCTGAAGCTTTCTTT.

The gene calls are TRBV27 and TRBJ2-7, with 7 positions matching TRBD1. The CDR3 covers 14 residues. Germline V gene data show CDR1 as MNHEY and CDR2 as SMNVEV (reference sequence). The V and J ends lost 8 bases and 0 bases, in that order; junction bases with no gene match: 7. The DNA for the CDR3 is TGTGCCAGCGAGGAACAGGGGCCCTCCTACGAGCAGTACGTC. Translating gives CASEEQGPSYEQYV.

At least ten counts were recorded for this clonotype. The chain couples TRBV6-1 to TRBJ1-3; D unclear. V lost 0 bases and J 0 bases, leaving 6 bases between the germline ends. Germline V gene data show CDR1 as MNHNS and CDR2 as SASEGT. The CDR3 totals 15 residues. Here the CDR3 reads CASSEASGSGNTIYF. Here the CDR3 DNA reads TGTGCCAGCAGTGAAGCGTCCGGCTCTGGAAACACCATATATTTT.

The genes are TRBV20-1 and TRBJ1-1; D remains ambiguous. The V gene lost 3 bases and the J gene lost 3 bases, with 8 bases spanning the gap. The germline gives CDR1 DFQATT, CDR2 SNEGSKA (reference sequence). The CDR3 is 12 residues long. CDR3: CSARIGDTEAFF. The CDR3 DNA is TGCAGTGCTAGGATTGGCGACACTGAAGCTTTCTTT.

This clonotype occurred many times. In DNA, the CDR3 is TGCAGTGCTAGTTCGGCTAACGCGGATACAGATACGCAGTATTTT. This gives the protein CSASSANADTDTQYF. The gene calls are TRBV20-1 and TRBJ2-3, with D unresolved. The CDR3 sequence is 15 residues long. Germline lookup yields CDR1 DFQATT and CDR2 SNEGSKA (reference sequence). Trimming left V 3 bases short and J 3 bases short, with 16 bases between.

The sample holds many counts of this clonotype. The chain links TRBV10-3 to TRBJ2-5, with TRBD1 matching 7 bases. Germline V CDR1 and CDR2: ENHRY, SYGVKD. This CDR3 spans 14 amino acids. The V and J ends lost 4 bases and 2 bases, in that order; junction bases with no gene match: 4. The CDR3 protein is CAISVLQGQETQYF. The CDR3, as DNA: TGTGCCATCAGTGTGCTACAGGGGCAAGAGACCCAGTACTTC.

This clonotype was detected many times. The rearrangement links TRBV12-3 or TRBV12-4 to TRBJ1-2; 9 positions agree with TRBD1. The length of the CDR3 is 14 residues. V was pared by 5 bases and J by 8 bases, with 9 bases of the junction left unmatched. The CDR3 loop is CASSRAGTGNGYTF. For the CDR3, the DNA is TGTGCCAGCAGTCGAGCCGGGACAGGGAACGGCTACACCTTC.

A word on this clonotype: The junction and the germline gene differ at one end; a read error may be behind it. J is TRBJ2-7 and V is TRBV6-5; the D call may be TRBD1 or TRBD2 (5 bases each). The CDR3 length is 13 residues. The germline CDR1 and CDR2 sequences are MNHEY and SVGAGI. CDR3 loop: CASSSGRGYELYF. The CDR3 nucleotides read TGTGCCAGCAGTTCGGGACGGGGCTACGAGCTGTACTTC.

This clonotype is judged medium-sized (0.01 to 0.1%). The CDR3 region is CASSLRAMNTEAFF. The DNA for the CDR3 is TGTGCCAGCAGTTTGAGGGCCATGAACACTGAAGCTTTCTTT. The gene calls are TRBV12-3 or TRBV12-4 and TRBJ1-1; D call uncertain. V lost 3 bases to trimming and J lost 0 bases, with 8 bases between them. This CDR3 has 14 residues.

The J gene is TRBJ2-5, the V gene TRBV4-1; TRBD1 matches at 7 bases. This CDR3 spans 14 amino acids. Losses at the gene ends were 2 bases for V and 5 bases for J; bases not matched to a gene: 5. Per the germline V gene, CDR1 is MGHRA and CDR2 is YSYEKL. The CDR3 reads CASSQRDSRETQYF. In DNA, the CDR3 is TGCGCCAGCAGCCAACGGGACAGCCGGGAGACCCAGTACTTC.

This clonotype was seen many times. The chain links TRBV5-4 to TRBJ2-7; 12 nucleotides agree with TRBD1. The ends lost 3 bases at V and 6 bases at J; junction bases unmatched: 10. Germline-derived CDR1 and CDR2 are SGHNT and YYREEE (reference sequence). The CDR3 covers 16 residues. The DNA for the CDR3 is TGTGCCAGCAGCTGGGAACCCGGGACAGGGGGCAGCGAGCAGTACTTC. It translates to CASSWEPGTGGSEQYF.

The sample holds many counts of this clonotype. This chain uses TRBV6-1 with TRBJ1-1, with D possibly matching TRBD1 (5 bases). Deletions cut 9 bases from V and 3 bases from J, with 20 bases between. The length of the CDR3 is 15 residues. From germline, CDR1 is MNHNS and CDR2 SASEGT. In nucleotides, the CDR3 is TGTGCCAGTTCCTCGGGGTATGGGGGTCACACTGAAGCTTTCTTT. This codes for CASSSGYGGHTEAFF.

This clonotype was seen at least ten times. The chain carries TRBV6-1 and TRBJ1-5, with D unresolved. The CDR3 sequence is 15 residues long. The V end lost 6 bases, the J end lost 1 base, and 13 bases lay between the germline ends. From germline, CDR1 is MNHNS and CDR2 SASEGT. The DNA for the CDR3 is TGTGCCAGCAGCCAGAAGGAACCGAGCAATCAGCCCCAGCATTTT. As protein: CASSQKEPSNQPQHF.

The rearrangement links TRBV9 to TRBJ2-5; D might be TRBD2 (6 bases). The CDR3 extends over 14 amino acids. CDR1 is SGDLS and CDR2 is YYNGEE in the germline V gene. V was shortened by 3 bases and J by 2 bases, with 11 bases between the two germline ends. The CDR3 nucleotides are TGTGCCAGCAGCGCGGGACTTCAGCAAGAGACCCAGTACTTC. Translating gives CASSAGLQQETQYF.

The chain couples TRBV2 to TRBJ2-7; D is perhaps TRBD1 (7 bases). CDR1 is SNHLY, CDR2 FYNNEI, per germline. The CDR3 runs 12 residues. Between the trimmed V and J ends, which lost 7 bases and 6 bases, there was a span of 13 bases. The chain's CDR3 is CASTQGGIEQYF. The CDR3 DNA follows: TGTGCCAGCACCCAGGGGGGCATCGAGCAGTACTTC.

At least ten counts were recorded for this clonotype. A read error may produce the germline difference seen at one junction end. The chain carries TRBV28 and TRBJ1-3, with no clear D. CDR1 MDHEN and CDR2 SYDVKM come from the germline V gene. CDR3 length: 11 residues. CDR3 amino acids: CASRQDFTQNF. CDR3 bases: TGTGCCAGCAGACAAGACTTTACCCAGAATTTT.

This chain uses TRBV7-3 with TRBJ1-6, with 8 nucleotides matching TRBD1. Germline CDR1 is SGHTA and CDR2 is FQGTGA. The CDR3 has 13 residues. J gave up 10 bases and V 3 bases, and 2 bases lay outside the gene matches. The CDR3 region has the DNA TGTGCCAGCAGCTTCGACAGGGGATCACCCCTCCACTTT. It translates to CASSFDRGSPLHF.

This clonotype came up many times. The chain combines TRBV4-1 with TRBJ2-4; D remains ambiguous. V lost 1 base and J 1 base, leaving 11 bases between the germline ends. Per the germline V gene, CDR1 is MGHRA and CDR2 is YSYEKL. The CDR3 sequence is 16 residues long. The CDR3 sequence is CASSQGAIRAKNIQYF. CDR3 coding DNA: TGCGCCAGCAGCCAAGGGGCGATAAGGGCCAAAAACATTCAGTACTTC.